This T cell receptor beta chain was captured by sequencing in a study of shared clonotypes between healthy human individuals. With 2 bases clipped from V and 11 bases from J, the junction kept 5 bases outside the gene matches. CDR3 length: 11 residues. Germline CDR1 reads GTSNPN; CDR2 reads SVGIG (reference sequence). Donors were healthy HIV-negative adults without recent acute infections or vaccinations. Caucasian adults living in Nashville, Tennessee, provided all samples. Both subsets, CD45RA+ naive and CD45RA-negative memory, were split from the CD4+ cells. Regarding this clone: What it recognizes is unknown.

The study's findings and limits: A generally larger estimated richness was seen in naive subsets than in memory subsets.

Assay: immunoSEQ multiplex PCR; the TCRdb copy retains only in-frame clones and omits some. Of 2,500,000 or so clones in the sample, around 90% were seen once. This clonotype was sampled from a man younger than 35 in good health. Sequencing used naive CD4+ T cells sorted from blood. Subset: CD45RA+ positively selected. The chain joins TRBV30 to TRBJ1-1, with TRBD1 identical over 7 bases. The CDR3 coding sequence is TGTGCCTGGAGTACCGGGACAGAGGCTTTCTTT. Amino acid sequence: CAWSTGTEAFF.